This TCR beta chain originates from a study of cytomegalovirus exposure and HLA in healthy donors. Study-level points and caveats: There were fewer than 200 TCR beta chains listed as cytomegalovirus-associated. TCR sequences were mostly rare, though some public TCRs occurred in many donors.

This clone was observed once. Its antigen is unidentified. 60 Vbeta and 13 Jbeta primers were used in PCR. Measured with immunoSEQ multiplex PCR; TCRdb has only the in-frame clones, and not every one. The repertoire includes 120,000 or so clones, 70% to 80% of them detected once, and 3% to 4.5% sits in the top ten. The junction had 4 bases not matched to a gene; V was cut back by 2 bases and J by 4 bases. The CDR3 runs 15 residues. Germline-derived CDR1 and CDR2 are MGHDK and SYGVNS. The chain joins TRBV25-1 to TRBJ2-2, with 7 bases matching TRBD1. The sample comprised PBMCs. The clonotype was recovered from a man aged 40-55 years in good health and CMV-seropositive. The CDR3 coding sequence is TGTGCCAGCAGTGAACAGGGGGAGTCCACCGGGGAGCTGTTTTTT. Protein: CASSEQGESTGELFF.